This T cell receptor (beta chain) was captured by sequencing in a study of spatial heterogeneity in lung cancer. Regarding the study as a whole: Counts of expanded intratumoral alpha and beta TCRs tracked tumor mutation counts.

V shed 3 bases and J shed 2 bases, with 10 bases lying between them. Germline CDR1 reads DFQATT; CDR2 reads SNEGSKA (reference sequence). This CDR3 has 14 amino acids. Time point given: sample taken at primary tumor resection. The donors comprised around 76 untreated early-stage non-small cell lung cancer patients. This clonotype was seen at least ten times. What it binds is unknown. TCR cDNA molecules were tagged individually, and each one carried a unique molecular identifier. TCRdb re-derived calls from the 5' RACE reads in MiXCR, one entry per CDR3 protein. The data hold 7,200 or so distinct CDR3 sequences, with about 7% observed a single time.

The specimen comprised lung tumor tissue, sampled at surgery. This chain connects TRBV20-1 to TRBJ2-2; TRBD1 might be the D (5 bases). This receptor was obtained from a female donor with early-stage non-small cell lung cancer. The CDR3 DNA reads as TGCAGTGCTAGGGGGCCGGAAAACACCGGGGAGCTGTTTTTT. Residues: CSARGPENTGELFF.